These T cell receptor beta chains were read from a single sample in a study of blood T cell repertoires in COVID-19. Some clones are missing from TCRdb's copy, which holds only in-frame ones; the method was immunoSEQ multiplex PCR. The repertoire holds approximately 300,000 clones, with just under 90% as singletons. The sequencing sample was made of peripheral blood. The receptors derive from a woman aged 25 to 39 with COVID-19, enrolled during active disease. Both conserved end residues are trimmed from each CDR3. Each record gives: J gene, V gene, CDR3 protein.

TRBJ2-1 | TRBV6-2/TRBV6-3 | ASSFLSVAGGPREQF
TRBJ2-7 | TRBV3-1/TRBV3-2 | ASSQDQLAGVLHHEQY
TRBJ1-2 | TRBV6-2/TRBV6-3 | ASSPGQNYGYT
TRBJ1-2 | TRBV10-3 | AIWGGYGYT
TRBJ2-3 | TRBV14 | ASSQALFGGSF
TRBJ2-5 | TRBV21-1 | ASSKERGQETQY
TRBJ1-2 | TRBV2 | ASSESVYGYT
TRBJ1-4 | TRBV30 | AWSVLSGYEKLF
TRBJ1-2 | TRBV11-2 | APAREGSFANYGYT
TRBJ2-5 | TRBV5-1 | ASSLWTGAGETQY
TRBJ1-2 | TRBV7-9 | ASSLLARTGGHGYT
TRBJ1-5 | TRBV18 | ASSWRQGINQPQH
TRBJ1-2 | TRBV3-1/TRBV3-2 | ASSRERQGAGYGYT
TRBJ1-4 | TRBV3-1/TRBV3-2 | ASSPGGQRNEKLF
TRBJ2-1 | TRBV30 | AWSSRNEQF
TRBJ1-1 | TRBV13 | ASSLGLNAASEAF
TRBJ1-1 | TRBV9 | ASSYGRDTEAF
TRBJ2-1 | TRBV5-6 | ASSRPPGDRDYNEQF
TRBJ2-3 | TRBV10-2 | ASSEPTGIADTQY
TRBJ2-2 | TRBV12-5 | ASGLKTGYTGELF
TRBJ1-1 | TRBV11-3 | ASSLDLGHTNTEAF
TRBJ2-7 | TRBV5-1 | ASSLPGGGGQYEQY
TRBJ1-2 | TRBV3-1/TRBV3-2 | ASSSGFTNYGYT
TRBJ2-5 | TRBV7-9 | ASSFELAETQY
TRBJ2-5 | TRBV7-9 | ATTEEETQY
TRBJ1-3 | TRBV3-1/TRBV3-2 | ASSQETGSGNTIY
TRBJ2-2 | TRBV4-1 | ASSQRWGHNTGELF
TRBJ1-1 | TRBV29-1 | SVKDRGGTEAF
TRBJ2-5 | TRBV6-6 | ASSRSTSGGETQY
TRBJ1-5 | TRBV27 | ASSSYRGHQPQH
TRBJ1-2 | TRBV5-1 | ASSSGDRIGYT
TRBJ1-1 | TRBV7-8 | ASSARRSMNTEAF
TRBJ2-1 | TRBV19 | ASSISTGNEQF
TRBJ1-1 | TRBV27 | ASSLFRGTEAF
TRBJ2-1 | TRBV6-5 | ASSYSTQRFYNEQF
TRBJ1-5 | TRBV19 | ASSPRQGGNQPQH
TRBJ1-5 | TRBV7-9 | ASSLGGGVDQPQH
TRBJ1-2 | TRBV4-2 | ASSQERGWQGIDYT
TRBJ2-7 | TRBV2 | ASSEGPVSYEQY
TRBJ1-6 | TRBV7-9 | ASSPRDNSPLH
TRBJ1-4 | TRBV5-8 | ASSLGTADGEKLF
TRBJ1-6 | TRBV28 | ASSLFGTGGRAYNSPLH
TRBJ1-2 | TRBV28 | ASSLRGADRGYT
TRBJ2-1 | TRBV11-3 | ASSSTPANEQF
TRBJ1-4 | TRBV7-9 | ATHRGGGGEKLF
TRBJ2-3 | TRBV2 | ASRTKRGGVDTQY
TRBJ2-7 | TRBV29-1 | SISTGTGGGEQY
TRBJ2-5 | TRBV5-5 | ASSPGTSTYEETQY
TRBJ2-5 | TRBV3-1/TRBV3-2 | ASSRGQGGRN
TRBJ1-2 | TRBV30 | AWTAGGTYGYT
TRBJ1-5 | TRBV19 | ASSTGTVRQPQH
TRBJ1-2 | TRBV5-6 | ASNDRVYGYT